This T cell receptor (beta chain) originates from a study of blood T cell repertoires in COVID-19. There are 14 residues in the CDR3. The junction had 8 bases not matched to a gene; V was cut back by 3 bases and J by 4 bases. The V gene's germline CDR1 is DFQATT and CDR2 SNEGSKA (reference sequence). Membership in each cohort depended on participant-reported clinical history. Measured with immunoSEQ multiplex PCR; TCRdb has only the in-frame clones, and not every one. There are a few hundred thousand clones in the sample; about 87% occur only once, and just under 9% lies in the top ten. This sequence originates from a woman under 30 who had recovered from COVID-19. The chain carries TRBV20-1 and TRBJ1-1; TRBD1 agrees at 7 bases. Sequenced material: PBMCs or T cells enriched from blood (not recorded which). This chain's CDR3 is CSASWVQGTTEAFF. CDR3 sequence (DNA): TGCAGTGCTAGTTGGGTACAGGGGACCACTGAAGCTTTCTTT.